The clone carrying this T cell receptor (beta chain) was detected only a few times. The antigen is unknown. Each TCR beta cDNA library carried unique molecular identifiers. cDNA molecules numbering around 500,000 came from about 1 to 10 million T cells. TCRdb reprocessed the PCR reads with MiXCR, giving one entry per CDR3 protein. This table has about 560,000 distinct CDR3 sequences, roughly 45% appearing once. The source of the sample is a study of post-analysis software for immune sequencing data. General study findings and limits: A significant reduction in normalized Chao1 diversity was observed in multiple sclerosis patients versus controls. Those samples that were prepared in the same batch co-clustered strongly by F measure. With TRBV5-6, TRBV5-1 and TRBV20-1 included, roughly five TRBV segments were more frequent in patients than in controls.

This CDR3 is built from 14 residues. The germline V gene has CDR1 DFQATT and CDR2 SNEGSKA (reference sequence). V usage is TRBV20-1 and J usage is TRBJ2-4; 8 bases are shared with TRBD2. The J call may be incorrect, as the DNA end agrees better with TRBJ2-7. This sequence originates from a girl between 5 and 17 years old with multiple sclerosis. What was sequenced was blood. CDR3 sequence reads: CSAIPGGGADEQYF. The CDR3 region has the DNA TGCAGTGCTATTCCGGGGGGGGGTGCAGACGAGCAGTACTTC.